The T cell receptor beta chain described here comes from a study of PD-1 blockade in classical Hodgkin lymphoma. CDR3 length: 14 residues. The V gene end was trimmed by 6 bases and the J gene end by 3 bases; junction bases not matched to a gene: 5. Germline lookup yields CDR1 MDHEN and CDR2 SYDVKM. Here immunoSEQ multiplex PCR was the method, and the copy in TCRdb shows in-frame clones only, minus some. Among 10,000 to 15,000 clones, roughly 90% were seen once, and the ten largest hold less than 0.6%. Autologous stem cell transplantation was followed by relapse in every patient, and brentuximab vedotin exposure varied. Magnetic negative selection was used to purify CD4+ T cells from thawed PBMCs.

Sequences were derived from CD4+ T cells from blood, sampled at baseline. The V call is TRBV28, the J call TRBJ1-5; the match to TRBD1 covers 7 bases. The TCR originated in a human donor with classical Hodgkin lymphoma. This CDR3 reads CASRYRGLNQPQHF. CDR3 DNA sequence: TGTGCCAGCAGATACAGGGGTCTCAATCAGCCCCAGCATTTT.